This TCR beta chain was sequenced in a study of identical twins. Findings and limits, study-wide: Without tracking the same donors, conclusions rested on cross-sectional statistical analysis. For zero-insertion analyses, partial confounding could come from invariant MAIT and iNKT cells.

Germline CDR1 is DFQATT and CDR2 is SNEGSKA (reference sequence). CDR3 length equals 16 residues. Trimming pared 0 bases from V and 0 bases from J, leaving 14 bases between. This clonotype showed up just a few times. Its antigen is not known. TCRdb analysed the 5' RACE reads with MiXCR anew, one entry per CDR3 protein. Of hundreds of thousands of distinct CDR3 sequences detected, over 8.5% appear once; the ten largest clones hold approximately 0.89%. These same records also appear under a second study, on yellow fever vaccine responses in identical twins.

The sequence was collected from a woman under 30 in good health. This sequence joins TRBV20-1 and TRBJ2-5; D gene ambiguous. Material: PBMCs. In DNA form, the CDR3 reads TGCAGTGCTAGAGATGGTAGAAAAACGTACCAAGAGACCCAGTACTTC. Translation: CSARDGRKTYQETQYF.